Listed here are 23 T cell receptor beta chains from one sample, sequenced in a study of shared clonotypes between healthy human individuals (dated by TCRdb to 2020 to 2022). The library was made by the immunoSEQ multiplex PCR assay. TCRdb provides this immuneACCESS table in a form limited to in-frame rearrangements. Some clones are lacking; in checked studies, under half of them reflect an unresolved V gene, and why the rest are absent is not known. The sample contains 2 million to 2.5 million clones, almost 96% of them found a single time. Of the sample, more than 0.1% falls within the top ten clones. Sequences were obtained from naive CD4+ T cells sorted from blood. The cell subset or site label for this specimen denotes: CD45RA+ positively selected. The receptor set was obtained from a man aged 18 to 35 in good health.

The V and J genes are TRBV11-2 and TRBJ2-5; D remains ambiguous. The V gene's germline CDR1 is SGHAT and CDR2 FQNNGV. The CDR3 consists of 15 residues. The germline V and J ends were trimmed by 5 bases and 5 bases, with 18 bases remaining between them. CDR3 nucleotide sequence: TGTGCCAGCAGCATGCCCTACAAGGAAAGGGAGACCCAGTACTTC. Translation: CASSMPYKERETQYF.

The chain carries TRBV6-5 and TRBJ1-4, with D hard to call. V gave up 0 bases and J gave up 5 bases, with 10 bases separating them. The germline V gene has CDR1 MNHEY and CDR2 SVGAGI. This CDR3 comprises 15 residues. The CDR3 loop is CASSYSRARNEKLFF. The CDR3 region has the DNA TGTGCCAGCAGTTACTCCCGGGCCAGAAATGAAAAACTGTTTTTT.

The CDR3 is CASKLQGLNTEAFF. DNA of the CDR3: TGTGCCAGTAAGCTACAGGGCTTGAACACTGAAGCTTTCTTT. This chain joins TRBV19 and TRBJ1-1, with D tentatively TRBD1 (6 bases). Trimming pared 7 bases from V and 0 bases from J, leaving 12 bases between. The germline gives CDR1 LNHDA, CDR2 SQIVND (reference sequence). This CDR3 region has 14 residues.

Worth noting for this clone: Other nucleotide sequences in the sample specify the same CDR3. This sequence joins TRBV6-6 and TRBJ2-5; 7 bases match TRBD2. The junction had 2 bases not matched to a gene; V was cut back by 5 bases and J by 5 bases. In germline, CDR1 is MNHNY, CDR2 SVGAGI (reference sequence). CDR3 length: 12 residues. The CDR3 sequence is CASSPGRETQYF. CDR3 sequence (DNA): TGTGCCAGCAGTCCCGGGAGGGAGACCCAGTACTTC.

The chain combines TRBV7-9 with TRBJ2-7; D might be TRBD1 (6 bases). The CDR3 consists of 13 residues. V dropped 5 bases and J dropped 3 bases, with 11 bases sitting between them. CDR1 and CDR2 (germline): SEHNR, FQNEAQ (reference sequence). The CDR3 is CASSPGAYYEQYF. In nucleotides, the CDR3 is TGTGCCAGCAGCCCAGGGGCCTACTACGAGCAGTACTTC.

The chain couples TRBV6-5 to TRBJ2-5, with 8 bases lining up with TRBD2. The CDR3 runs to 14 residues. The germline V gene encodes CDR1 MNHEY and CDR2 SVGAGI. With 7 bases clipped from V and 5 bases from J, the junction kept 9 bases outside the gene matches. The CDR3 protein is CASTAGTRSETQYF. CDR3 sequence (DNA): TGTGCCAGCACCGCCGGGACTAGAAGTGAGACCCAGTACTTC.

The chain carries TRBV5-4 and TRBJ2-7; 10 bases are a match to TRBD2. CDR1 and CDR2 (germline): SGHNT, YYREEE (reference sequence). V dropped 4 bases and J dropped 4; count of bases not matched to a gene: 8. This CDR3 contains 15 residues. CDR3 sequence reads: CASSPGAGGPYEQYF. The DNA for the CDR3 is TGTGCCAGCAGCCCTGGAGCGGGAGGGCCATACGAGCAGTACTTC.

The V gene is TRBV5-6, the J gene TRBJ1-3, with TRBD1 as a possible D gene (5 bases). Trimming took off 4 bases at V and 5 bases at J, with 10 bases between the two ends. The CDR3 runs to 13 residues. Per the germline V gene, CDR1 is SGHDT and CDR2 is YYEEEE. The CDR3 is CASSPEGRNTIYF. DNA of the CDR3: TGTGCCAGCAGCCCGGAGGGGAGAAACACCATATATTTT.

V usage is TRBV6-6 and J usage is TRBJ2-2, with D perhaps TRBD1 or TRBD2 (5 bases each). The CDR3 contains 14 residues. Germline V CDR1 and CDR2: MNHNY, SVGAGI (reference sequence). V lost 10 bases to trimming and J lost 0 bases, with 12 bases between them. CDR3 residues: CATERGANTGELFF. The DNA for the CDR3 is TGTGCCACCGAGAGGGGCGCGAACACCGGGGAGCTGTTTTTT.

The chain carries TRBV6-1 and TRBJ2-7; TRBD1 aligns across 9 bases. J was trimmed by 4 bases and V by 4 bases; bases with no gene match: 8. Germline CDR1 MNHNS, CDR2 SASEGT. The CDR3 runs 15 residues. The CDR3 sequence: CASSARTGAVYEQYF. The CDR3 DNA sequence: TGTGCCAGCAGTGCTCGGACAGGGGCGGTGTACGAGCAGTACTTC.

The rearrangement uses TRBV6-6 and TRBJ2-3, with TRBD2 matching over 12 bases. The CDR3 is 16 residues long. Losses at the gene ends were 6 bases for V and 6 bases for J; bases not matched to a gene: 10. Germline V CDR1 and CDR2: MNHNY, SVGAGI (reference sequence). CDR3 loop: CASRTRLAGAGDTQYF. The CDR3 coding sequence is TGTGCCAGCAGGACCCGACTAGCGGGGGCGGGGGATACGCAGTATTTT.

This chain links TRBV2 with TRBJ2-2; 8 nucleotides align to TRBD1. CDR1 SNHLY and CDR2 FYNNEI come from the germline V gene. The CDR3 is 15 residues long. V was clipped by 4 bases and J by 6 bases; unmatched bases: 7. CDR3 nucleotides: TGTGCCAGCAGTGCGGACAGGGAGTTATCCGGGGAGCTGTTTTTT. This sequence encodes CASSADRELSGELFF. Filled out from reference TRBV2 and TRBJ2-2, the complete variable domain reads EPEVTQTPSHQVTQMGQEVILRCVPISNHLYFYWYRQILGQKVEFLVSFYNNEISEKSEIFDDQFSVERPDGSNFTLKIRSTKLEDSAMYFCASSADRELSGELFFGEGSRLTVL.

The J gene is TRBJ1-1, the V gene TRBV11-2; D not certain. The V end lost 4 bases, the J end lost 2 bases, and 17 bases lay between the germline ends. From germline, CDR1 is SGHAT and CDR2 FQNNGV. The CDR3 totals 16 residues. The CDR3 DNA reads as TGTGCCAGCAGCTCCAATTCTTGGGCGCTTAACACTGAAGCTTTCTTT. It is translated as CASSSNSWALNTEAFF.

The CDR3 DNA follows: TGTGCCAGCAGTTCCAGGTTAGACTCACCCCTCCACTTT. Protein product: CASSSRLDSPLHF. The chain recombines TRBV6-5 with TRBJ1-6, with unresolved D. The CDR3 is 13 amino acids. V dropped 4 bases and J dropped 10 bases, with 11 bases sitting between them. Per germline, CDR1 MNHEY and CDR2 SVGAGI.

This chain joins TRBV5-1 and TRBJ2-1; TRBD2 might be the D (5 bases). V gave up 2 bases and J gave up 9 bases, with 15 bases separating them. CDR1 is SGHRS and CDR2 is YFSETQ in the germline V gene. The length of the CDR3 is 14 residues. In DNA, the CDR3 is TGCGCCAGCAGCTTCGGACTCGTCCGGGGTGAGCAGTTCTTC. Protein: CASSFGLVRGEQFF.

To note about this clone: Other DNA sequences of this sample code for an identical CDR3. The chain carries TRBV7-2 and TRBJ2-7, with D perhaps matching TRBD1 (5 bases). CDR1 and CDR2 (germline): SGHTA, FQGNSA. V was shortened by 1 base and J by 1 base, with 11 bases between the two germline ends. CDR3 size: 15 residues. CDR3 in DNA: TGTGCCAGCAGCTTAGGGCAGGGCCTTTCCTACGAGCAGTACTTC. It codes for CASSLGQGLSYEQYF.

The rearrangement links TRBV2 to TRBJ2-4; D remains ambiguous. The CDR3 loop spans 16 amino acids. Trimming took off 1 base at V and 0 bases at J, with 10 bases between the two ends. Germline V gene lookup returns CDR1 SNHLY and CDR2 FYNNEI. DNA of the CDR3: TGTGCCAGCAGTGAAGAGATTCTTATAGCCAAAAACATTCAGTACTTC. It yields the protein CASSEEILIAKNIQYF.

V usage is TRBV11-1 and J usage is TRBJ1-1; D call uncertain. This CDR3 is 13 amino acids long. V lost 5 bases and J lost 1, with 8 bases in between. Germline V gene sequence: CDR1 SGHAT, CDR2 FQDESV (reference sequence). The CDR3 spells CASSRQSNTEAFF. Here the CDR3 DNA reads TGTGCCAGCAGCCGCCAATCGAACACTGAAGCTTTCTTT.

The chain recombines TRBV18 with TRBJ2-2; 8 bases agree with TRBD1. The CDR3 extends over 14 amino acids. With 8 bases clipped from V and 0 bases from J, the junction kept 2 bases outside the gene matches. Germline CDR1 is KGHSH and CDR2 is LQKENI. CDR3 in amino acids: CASQTGANTGELFF. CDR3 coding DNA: TGTGCCAGCCAGACAGGGGCGAACACCGGGGAGCTGTTTTTT.

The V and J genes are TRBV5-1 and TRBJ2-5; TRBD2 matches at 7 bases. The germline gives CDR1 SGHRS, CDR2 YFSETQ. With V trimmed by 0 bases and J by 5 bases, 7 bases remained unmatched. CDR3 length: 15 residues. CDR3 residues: CASSLVGGPGETQYF. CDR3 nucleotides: TGCGCCAGCAGCTTGGTGGGAGGGCCAGGCGAGACCCAGTACTTC.

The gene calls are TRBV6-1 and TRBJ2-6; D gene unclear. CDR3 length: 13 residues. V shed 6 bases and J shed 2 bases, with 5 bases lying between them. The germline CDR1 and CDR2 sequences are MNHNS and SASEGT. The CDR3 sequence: CASRKAGANVLTF. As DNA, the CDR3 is TGTGCCAGCAGGAAGGCTGGGGCCAACGTCCTGACTTTC.

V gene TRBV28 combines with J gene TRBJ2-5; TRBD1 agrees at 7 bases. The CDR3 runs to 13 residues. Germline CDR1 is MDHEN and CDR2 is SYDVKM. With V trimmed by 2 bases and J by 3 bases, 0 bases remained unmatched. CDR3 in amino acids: CASSLGTEETQYF. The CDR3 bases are TGTGCCAGCAGTTTAGGGACAGAAGAGACCCAGTACTTC.

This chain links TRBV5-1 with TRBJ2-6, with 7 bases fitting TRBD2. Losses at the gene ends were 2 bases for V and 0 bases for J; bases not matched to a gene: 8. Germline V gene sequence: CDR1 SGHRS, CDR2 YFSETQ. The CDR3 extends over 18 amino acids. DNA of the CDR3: TGCGCCAGCAGCTTCTCCCAGGGAGGGGCCTCTGGGGCCAACGTCCTGACTTTC. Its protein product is CASSFSQGGASGANVLTF.